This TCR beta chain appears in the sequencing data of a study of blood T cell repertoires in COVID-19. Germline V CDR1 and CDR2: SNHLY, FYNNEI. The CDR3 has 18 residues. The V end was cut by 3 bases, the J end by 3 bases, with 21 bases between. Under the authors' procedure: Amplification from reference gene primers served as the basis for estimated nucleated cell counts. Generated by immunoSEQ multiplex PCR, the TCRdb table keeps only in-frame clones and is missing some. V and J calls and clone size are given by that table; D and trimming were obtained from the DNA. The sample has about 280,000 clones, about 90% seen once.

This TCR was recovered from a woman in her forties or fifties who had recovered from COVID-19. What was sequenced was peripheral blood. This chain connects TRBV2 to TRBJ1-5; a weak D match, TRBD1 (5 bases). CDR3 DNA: TGTGCCAGCAGTGACCCACACGTTGAGACAGCAAACAATCAGCCCCAGCATTTT. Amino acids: CASSDPHVETANNQPQHF.